Listed below are T cell receptor beta chains from one sample, sequenced in a study of T-cell reconstitution after alpha-beta-depleted transplantation in children. A single record per CDR3 protein comes from TCRdb applying MiXCR to the PCR reads. Of about 300,000 distinct CDR3 sequences listed, around a tenth are singletons. Sequences were derived from PBMCs, sampled before TCRalphabeta/CD19-depleted stem cell transplant. All receptors derive from a boy younger than two with acute myeloid leukemia, due to receive a stem cell transplant. The CDR3 runs from the conserved cysteine through the conserved F or W. Fields, in order: V gene, J gene, CDR3 protein.

TRBV12-3/TRBV12-4	TRBJ1-1	CASSLNSETEAFF
TRBV9	TRBJ2-1	CASSVAPWTSGGNEQFF
TRBV27	TRBJ2-1	CASSNTPAFYNEQFF
TRBV25-1	TRBJ1-1	CASSVTGTAQAFF
TRBV27	TRBJ2-7	CASSLEAGTPYEQYF
TRBV28	TRBJ1-2	CASSFVEDNYGYTF
TRBV10-3	TRBJ2-7	CAISESRPGQQYF
TRBV12-3/TRBV12-4	TRBJ1-2	CASSVQGYYGYTF
TRBV4-2	TRBJ1-2	CASSQELPIYGYTF
TRBV15	TRBJ2-1	CATSGRGPSYEQFF
TRBV7-2	TRBJ2-3	CASSLASGYGGTDTQYF
TRBV4-2	TRBJ2-7	CASSRWTSGSNEQYF
TRBV10-2	TRBJ2-7	CASDRKPGSSSYEQYF
TRBV29-1	TRBJ1-1	CSVKWRGDTEAFF
TRBV7-9	TRBJ2-1	CASSTLTGEGEQFF
TRBV28	TRBJ2-5	CASSSNRERGETQYF
TRBV2	TRBJ2-7	CASSGTSGLGIGEQYF
TRBV7-9	TRBJ1-2	CASSSRRGTGLNGYTF
TRBV11-2	TRBJ2-7	CASRGQEPPYEQYF
TRBV28	TRBJ1-1	CASSLRRDWGRVTEAFF
TRBV12-5	TRBJ2-2	CASGLIVSGGGTGELFF
TRBV4-2	TRBJ2-4	CASSRIIAGRAKNIQYF
TRBV28	TRBJ2-3	CASSLVQGLTDTQYF
TRBV12-3/TRBV12-4	TRBJ2-7	CASSRYRSPPLAEQYF
TRBV3-1	TRBJ2-1	CASSQVLGREGTGEQFF
TRBV4-3	TRBJ2-3	CASSQGLAGRSDTQYF
TRBV4-2	TRBJ1-2	CASSQDRSHGYTF
TRBV20-1	TRBJ2-1	CSARGYWGQGAHNEQFF
TRBV12-3/TRBV12-4	TRBJ2-1	CASSPGRVYEQFF
TRBV7-2	TRBJ1-1	CASSLVTAPGTREAFF
TRBV20-1	TRBJ2-1	CSARYSGSSYNEQFF
TRBV30	TRBJ2-5	CAWSPPGLAGVQETQYF
TRBV9	TRBJ2-5	CASSVAGAIQETQYF
TRBV6-5	TRBJ2-1	CASSTPGLAVSSYNEQFF
TRBV6-1	TRBJ1-5	CASRGPGVSNQPQHF
TRBV19	TRBJ2-7	CASRGRSYEQYF
TRBV12-5	TRBJ1-4	CASGFQTAANEKLFF
TRBV20-1	TRBJ2-5	CSASSRRGGQETQYF
TRBV20-1	TRBJ1-2	CSAPDPYYGYTF
TRBV11-2	TRBJ2-3	CASSYRDREIDTQYF
TRBV19	TRBJ1-5	CASSMTGRQPQHF
TRBV28	TRBJ2-2	CASTREPNTGELFF
TRBV12-3/TRBV12-4	TRBJ2-4	CASTRSGLGNIQYF